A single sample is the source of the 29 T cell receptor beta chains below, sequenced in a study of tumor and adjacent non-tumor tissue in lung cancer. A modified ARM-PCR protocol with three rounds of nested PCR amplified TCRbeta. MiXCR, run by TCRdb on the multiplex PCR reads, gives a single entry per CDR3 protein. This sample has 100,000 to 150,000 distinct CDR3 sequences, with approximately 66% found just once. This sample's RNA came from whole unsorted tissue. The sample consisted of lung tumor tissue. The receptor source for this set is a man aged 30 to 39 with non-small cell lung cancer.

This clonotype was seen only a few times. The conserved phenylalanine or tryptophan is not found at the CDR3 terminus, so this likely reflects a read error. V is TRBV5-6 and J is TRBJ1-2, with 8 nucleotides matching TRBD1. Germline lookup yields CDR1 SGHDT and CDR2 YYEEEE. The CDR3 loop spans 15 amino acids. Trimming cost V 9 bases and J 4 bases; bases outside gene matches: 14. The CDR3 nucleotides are TGTGCCACCCAGGACAGGGTCTCGGCTAGCTATGGCTACACCCTC. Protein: CATQDRVSASYGYTL.

The CDR3 DNA reads as TGTGCCAGCAGTCCCCAGATAGGACAGACAACCTACACCTTC. Protein product: CASSPQIGQTTYTF. This chain joins TRBV12-3 or TRBV12-4 and TRBJ1-2; tentatively, D is TRBD1 (6 bases). The CDR3 consists of 14 residues. The ends were cut back, 5 bases at V and 10 bases at J, with 20 bases in the middle.

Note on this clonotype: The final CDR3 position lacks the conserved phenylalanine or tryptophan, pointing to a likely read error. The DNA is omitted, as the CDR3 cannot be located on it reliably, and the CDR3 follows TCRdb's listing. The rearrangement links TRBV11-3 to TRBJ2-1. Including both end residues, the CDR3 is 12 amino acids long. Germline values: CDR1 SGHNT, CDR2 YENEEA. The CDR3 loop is CASSLVTDEQFI.

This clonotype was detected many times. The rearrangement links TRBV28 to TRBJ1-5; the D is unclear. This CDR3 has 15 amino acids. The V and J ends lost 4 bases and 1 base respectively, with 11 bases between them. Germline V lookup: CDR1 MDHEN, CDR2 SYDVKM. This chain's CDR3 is CASSSPTLSNQPQHF. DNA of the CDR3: TGTGCCAGCAGTTCCCCGACTTTGAGCAATCAGCCCCAGCATTTT.

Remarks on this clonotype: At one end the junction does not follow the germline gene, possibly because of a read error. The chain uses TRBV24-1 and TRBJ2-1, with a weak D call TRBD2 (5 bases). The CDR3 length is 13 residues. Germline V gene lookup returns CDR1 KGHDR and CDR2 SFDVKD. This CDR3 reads CAISDPGLWEQFF. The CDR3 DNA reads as TGTGCCATCAGTGATCCCGGACTTTGGGAGCAGTTCTTC.

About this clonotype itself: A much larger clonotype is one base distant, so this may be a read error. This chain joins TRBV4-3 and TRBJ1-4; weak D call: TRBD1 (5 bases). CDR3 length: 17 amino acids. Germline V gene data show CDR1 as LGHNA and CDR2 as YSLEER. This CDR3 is CASRQVGGAWGSEKLFF. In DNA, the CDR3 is TGCGCCAGCAGGCAAGTAGGCGGAGCCTGGGGGTCCGAAAAACTGTTTTTT.

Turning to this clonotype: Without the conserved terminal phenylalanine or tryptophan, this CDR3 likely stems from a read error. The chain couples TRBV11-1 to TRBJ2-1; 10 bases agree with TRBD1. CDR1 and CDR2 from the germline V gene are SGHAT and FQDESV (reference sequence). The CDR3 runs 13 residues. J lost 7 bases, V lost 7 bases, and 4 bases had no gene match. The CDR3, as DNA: TGTGCCAGCAACGAGGACAGGGGGAATGAGCAGTTCTTA. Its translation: CASNEDRGNEQFL.

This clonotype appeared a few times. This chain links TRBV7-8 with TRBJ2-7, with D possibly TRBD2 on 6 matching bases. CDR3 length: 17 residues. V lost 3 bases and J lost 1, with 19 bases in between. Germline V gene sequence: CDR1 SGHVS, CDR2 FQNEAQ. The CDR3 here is CASSLDDLARESYEQYF. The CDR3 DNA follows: TGTGCCAGCAGCTTGGATGATTTAGCACGGGAGTCCTACGAGCAGTACTTC.

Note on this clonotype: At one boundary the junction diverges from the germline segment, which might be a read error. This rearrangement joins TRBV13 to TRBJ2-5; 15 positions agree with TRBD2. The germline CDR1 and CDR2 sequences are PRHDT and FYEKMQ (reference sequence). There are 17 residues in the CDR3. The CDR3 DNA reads TGTGCCAGCGGCTTAGGACTAGCGGGAGGGTCCCAAGAGACCCAGTACTTC. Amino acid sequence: CASGLGLAGGSQETQYF.

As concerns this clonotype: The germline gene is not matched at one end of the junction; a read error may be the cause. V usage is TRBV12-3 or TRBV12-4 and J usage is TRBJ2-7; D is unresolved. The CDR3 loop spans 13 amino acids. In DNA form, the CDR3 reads TGTGCCAGCAGTGGCAAGAGCTCCTATGAGCAGTACTTC. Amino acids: CASSGKSSYEQYF.

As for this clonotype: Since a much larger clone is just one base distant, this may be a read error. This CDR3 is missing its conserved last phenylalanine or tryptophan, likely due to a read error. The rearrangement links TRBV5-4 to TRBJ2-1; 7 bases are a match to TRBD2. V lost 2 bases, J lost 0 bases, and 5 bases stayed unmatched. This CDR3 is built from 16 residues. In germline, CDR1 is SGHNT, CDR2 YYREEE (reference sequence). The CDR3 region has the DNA TGTGCCAGCAGCTTTAGGGCGGGAGCCTCCTACAATGAGCAGTTCTCC. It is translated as CASSFRAGASYNEQFS.

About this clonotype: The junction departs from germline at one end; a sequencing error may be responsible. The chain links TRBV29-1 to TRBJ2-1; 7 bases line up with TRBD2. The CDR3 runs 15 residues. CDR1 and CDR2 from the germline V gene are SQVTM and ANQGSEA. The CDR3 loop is CSVESSLAGLRKQFF. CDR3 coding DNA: TGCAGTGTTGAGAGTAGCTTAGCGGGTTTACGAAAGCAGTTCTTC.

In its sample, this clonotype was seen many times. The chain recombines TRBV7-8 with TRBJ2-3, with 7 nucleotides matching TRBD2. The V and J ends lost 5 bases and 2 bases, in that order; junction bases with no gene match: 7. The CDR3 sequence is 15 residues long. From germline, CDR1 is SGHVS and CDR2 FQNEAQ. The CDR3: CASSLGLGITDTQYF. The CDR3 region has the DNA TGTGCCAGCAGCCTAGGACTAGGTATCACAGATACGCAGTATTTT.

The CDR3 here is CASSDQTGAGYTF. CDR3 DNA: TGTGCCAGCAGTGACCAGACAGGGGCGGGCTACACCTTC. This chain links TRBV2 with TRBJ1-2, with 8 bases that match TRBD1. Germline CDR1 reads SNHLY; CDR2 reads FYNNEI. Trimming took 3 bases from V and 8 from J; bases not matched to a gene: 5. The CDR3 contains 13 residues.

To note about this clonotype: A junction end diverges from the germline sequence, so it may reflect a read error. The CDR3 region is CSAGIGSLPTAGELFF. Here the CDR3 DNA reads TGCAGTGCGGGGATAGGGAGTCTCCCGACCGCCGGGGAGCTATTTTTT. This chain uses TRBV20-1 with TRBJ2-2, with D possibly TRBD2 on 5 matching bases. Germline V gene sequence: CDR1 DFQATT, CDR2 SNEGSKA (reference sequence). The CDR3 is 16 residues long.

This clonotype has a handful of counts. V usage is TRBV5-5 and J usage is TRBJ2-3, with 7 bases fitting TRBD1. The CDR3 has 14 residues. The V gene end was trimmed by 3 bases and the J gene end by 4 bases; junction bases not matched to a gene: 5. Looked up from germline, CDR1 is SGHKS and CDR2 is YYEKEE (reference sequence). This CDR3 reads CASSSRTGSDTQYF. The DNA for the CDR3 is TGTGCCAGCAGCTCCAGGACAGGTTCAGATACGCAGTATTTT.

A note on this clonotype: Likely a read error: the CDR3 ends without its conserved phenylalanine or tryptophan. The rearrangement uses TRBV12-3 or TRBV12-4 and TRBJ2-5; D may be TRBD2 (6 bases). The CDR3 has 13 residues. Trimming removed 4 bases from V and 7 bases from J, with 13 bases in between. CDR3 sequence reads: CASSSSTGATQYL. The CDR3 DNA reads TGTGCCAGCAGTTCGTCTACGGGAGCGACCCAGTACCTC.

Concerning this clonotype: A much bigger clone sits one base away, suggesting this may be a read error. The CDR3 region has the DNA TGTGCCAGCAGCTTAAATCCGGGGCAGCACCGAGAGACCCAGTACTTC. It yields the protein CASSLNPGQHRETQYF. V is TRBV7-3 and J is TRBJ2-5, with D tentatively TRBD1 or TRBD2 (5 bases each). V lost 1 base to trimming and J lost 4 bases, with 16 bases between them. CDR3 size: 16 residues. Germline-derived CDR1 and CDR2 are SGHTA and FQGTGA. Variable domain in full (rest from reference TRBV7-3 and TRBJ2-5): GAGVSQTPSNKVTEKGKYVELRCDPISGHTALYWYRQSLGQGPEFLIYFQGTGAADDSGLPNDRFFAVRPEGSVSTLKIQRTERGDSAVYLCASSLNPGQHRETQYFGPGTRLLVL.

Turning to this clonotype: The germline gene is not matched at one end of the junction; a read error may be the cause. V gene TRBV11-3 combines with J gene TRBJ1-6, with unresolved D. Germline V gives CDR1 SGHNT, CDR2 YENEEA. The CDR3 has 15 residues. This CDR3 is CAISLNSLYNPPLHF. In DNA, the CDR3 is TGTGCCATCAGCTTAAACAGCCTATATAATCCACCCCTCCATTTT.

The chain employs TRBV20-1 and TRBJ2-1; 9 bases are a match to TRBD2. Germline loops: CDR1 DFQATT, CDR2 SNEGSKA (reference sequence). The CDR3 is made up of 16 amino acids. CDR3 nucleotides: TGCAGAGCCCAGACTAGCGGCAGATCAACCTACAATGAGCAGTTCTTC. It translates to CRAQTSGRSTYNEQFF.

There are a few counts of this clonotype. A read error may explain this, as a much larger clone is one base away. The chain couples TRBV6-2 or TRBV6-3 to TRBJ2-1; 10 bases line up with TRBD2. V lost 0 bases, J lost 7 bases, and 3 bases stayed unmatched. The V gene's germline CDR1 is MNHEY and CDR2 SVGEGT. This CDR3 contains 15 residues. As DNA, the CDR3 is TGTGCCAGCAGTTACTCGACTAGCGGGCGGAATGAGCAGTTCTTC. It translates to CASSYSTSGRNEQFF.

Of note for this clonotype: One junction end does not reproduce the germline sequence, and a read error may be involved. In DNA form, the CDR3 reads TGTGCCAGCAGCTTGGGCGGGAGCTGGATCAATGACCAGTTCTTC. Its protein is CASSLGGSWINDQFF. The chain joins TRBV5-4 to TRBJ2-1, with 7 bases fitting TRBD2. The germline V gene encodes CDR1 SGHNT and CDR2 YYREEE (reference sequence). This CDR3 contains 15 residues.

The CDR3 DNA reads as TGTGCCAAAAGCCAGGCTAGCAGAGGCATAGATACGCAGTATTTT. Translation gives CAKSQASRGIDTQYF. The rearrangement links TRBV4-2 to TRBJ2-3; possible D gene TRBD2, 5 bases. Germline CDR1 is LGHNA and CDR2 is YNFKEQ. V lost 10 bases and J lost 5, with 22 bases in between. The CDR3 has 15 amino acids.

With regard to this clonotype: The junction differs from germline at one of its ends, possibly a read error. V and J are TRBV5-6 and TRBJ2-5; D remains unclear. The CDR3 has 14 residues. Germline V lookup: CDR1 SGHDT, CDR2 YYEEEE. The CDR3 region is CASSLVVPEETQYF. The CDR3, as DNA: TGTGCCAGCAGTTTGGTAGTGCCGGAAGAGACCCAGTACTTC. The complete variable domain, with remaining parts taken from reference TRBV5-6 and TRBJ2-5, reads DAGVTQSPTHLIKTRGQQVTLRCSPKSGHDTVSWYQQALGQGPQFIFQYYEEEERQRGNFPDRFSGHQFPNYSSELNVNALLLGDSALYLCASSLVVPEETQYFGPGTRLLVL.

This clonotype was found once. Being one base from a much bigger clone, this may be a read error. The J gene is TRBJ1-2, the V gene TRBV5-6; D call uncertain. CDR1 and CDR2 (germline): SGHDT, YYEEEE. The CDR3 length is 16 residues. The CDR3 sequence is CAGSLPGGRPDYGYTF. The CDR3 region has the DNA TGTGCCGGCAGCTTGCCCGGAGGGCGTCCTGACTATGGCTACACCTTC.

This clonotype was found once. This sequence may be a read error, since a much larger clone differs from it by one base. CDR3 amino acids: CSATSDVFVEQFF. The CDR3 bases are TGCAGTGCTACTTCGGACGTCTTCGTTGAGCAGTTCTTC. This chain links TRBV20-1 with TRBJ2-1; the D is unclear. The V gene lost 4 bases and the J gene lost 9 bases, with 16 bases spanning the gap. Looked up from germline, CDR1 is DFQATT and CDR2 is SNEGSKA (reference sequence). The CDR3 length is 13 residues.

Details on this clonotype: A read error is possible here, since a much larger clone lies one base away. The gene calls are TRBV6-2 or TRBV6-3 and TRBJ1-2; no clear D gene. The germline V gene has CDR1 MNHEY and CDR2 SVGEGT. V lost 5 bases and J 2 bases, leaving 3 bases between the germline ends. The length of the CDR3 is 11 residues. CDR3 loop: CASSPNYGYTF. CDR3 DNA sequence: TGTGCCAGCAGTCCCAACTATGGCTACACCTTC.

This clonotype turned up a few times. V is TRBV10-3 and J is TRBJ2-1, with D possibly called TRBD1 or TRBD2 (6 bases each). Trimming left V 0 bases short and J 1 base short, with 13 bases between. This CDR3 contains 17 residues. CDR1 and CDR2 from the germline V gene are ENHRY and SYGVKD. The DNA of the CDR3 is TGTGCCATCAGTGAGTCGGGGGGCAGGGTGTCCTACAATGAGCAGTTCTTC. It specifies CAISESGGRVSYNEQFF.

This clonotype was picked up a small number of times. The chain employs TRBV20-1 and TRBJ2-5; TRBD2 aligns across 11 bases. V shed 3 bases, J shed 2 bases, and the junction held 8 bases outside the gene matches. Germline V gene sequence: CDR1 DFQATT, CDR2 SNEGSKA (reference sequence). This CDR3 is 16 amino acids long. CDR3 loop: CSARHSGRAWQETQYF. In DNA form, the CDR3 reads TGCAGTGCTAGGCATAGCGGGAGGGCCTGGCAAGAGACCCAGTACTTC.